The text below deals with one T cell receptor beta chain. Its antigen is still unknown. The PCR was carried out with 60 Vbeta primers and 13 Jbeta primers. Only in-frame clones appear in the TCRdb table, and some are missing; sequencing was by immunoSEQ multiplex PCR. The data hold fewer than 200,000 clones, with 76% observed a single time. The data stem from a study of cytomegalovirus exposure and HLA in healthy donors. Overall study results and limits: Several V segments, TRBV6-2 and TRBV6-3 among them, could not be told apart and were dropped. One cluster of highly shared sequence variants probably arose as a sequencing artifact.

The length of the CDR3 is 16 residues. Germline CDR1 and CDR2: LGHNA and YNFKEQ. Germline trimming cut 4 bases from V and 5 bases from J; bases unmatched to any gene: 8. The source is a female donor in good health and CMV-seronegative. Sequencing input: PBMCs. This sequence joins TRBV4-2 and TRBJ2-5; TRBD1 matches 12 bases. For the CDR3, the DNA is TGTGCCAGCAGCCTTACCGGGACAGGGGGCTCTGAGACCCAGTACTTC. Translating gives CASSLTGTGGSETQYF.